This T cell receptor (beta chain) originates from a study of T cell repertoires in cytomegalovirus infection. Study background: It was the public TCR beta signatures that indicated both CMV infection and matching HLA type. Notes on the study in general: Accumulated public TCR beta family frequency recognized individuals carrying CMV together with the relevant HLA.

The V gene lost 4 bases and the J gene lost 2 bases, with 9 bases spanning the gap. CDR1 and CDR2 (germline): MDHEN, SYDVKM. The CDR3 is 15 residues long. TCRdb itself ran the reads through MiXCR, one entry per CDR3 protein. Among hundreds of thousands of distinct CDR3 sequences, less than 40% were seen once, and the ten largest hold around 2.8%. In its sample, this clonotype was seen many times. Its target is not known. This chain connects TRBV28 to TRBJ1-6; the D is unclear. The receptor's source is a human donor in good health (CMV status not recorded). Some clones in this sample may be carry-over from other donors' samples. Specimen: PBMCs. The CDR3 sequence is CASSSRVAYNSPLHF. The CDR3 region has the DNA TGTGCCAGCAGTTCGAGGGTAGCCTATAATTCACCCCTCCACTTT.